The 29 T cell receptor beta chains given below trace back to one sample, sequenced in a study of T cell changes during pregnancy in multiple sclerosis. Here immunoSEQ multiplex PCR was the method, and the copy in TCRdb shows in-frame clones only, minus some. This sample yields under 50,000 clones, of which 85% to 95% are seen a single time; about 0.36% belongs to the top ten. The sequences come from CD4+ T cells from peripheral blood mononuclear cells, collected in the second trimester of pregnancy. The origin of the receptors is a female donor in good health, enrolled as a control in a pregnancy study.

V gene TRBV19 combines with J gene TRBJ1-1; possible D gene TRBD1, 5 bases. The ends were cut back, 6 bases at V and 2 bases at J, with 22 bases in the middle. CDR1 and CDR2 (germline): LNHDA, SQIVND (reference sequence). This CDR3 has 17 residues. The CDR3 loop is CASSEDRETLRNTEAFF. CDR3 bases: TGTGCCAGTAGCGAAGACAGAGAAACTCTTAGAAACACTGAAGCTTTCTTT.

This chain joins TRBV27 and TRBJ1-5; no definite D call. V lost 0 bases and J lost 3, with 9 bases in between. The germline V gene has CDR1 MNHEY and CDR2 SMNVEV (reference sequence). The CDR3 loop spans 15 amino acids. The CDR3 region has the DNA TGTGCCAGCAGTTTATCGGCGGGGAACAATCAGCCCCAGCATTTT. It is translated as CASSLSAGNNQPQHF.

The chain couples TRBV15 to TRBJ2-5, with 9 bases lining up with TRBD2. J gave up 5 bases and V 1 base, and 11 bases lay outside the gene matches. The CDR3 is 17 amino acids. CDR1 is LNHNV, CDR2 YYDKDF, per germline (reference sequence). The CDR3 loop is CATSRVSGGGASETQYF. Here the CDR3 DNA reads TGTGCCACCAGCAGAGTCTCCGGCGGGGGGGCAAGTGAGACCCAGTACTTC.

The rearrangement uses TRBV30 and TRBJ1-5; 8 bases line up with TRBD1. CDR1 is GTSNPN, CDR2 SVGIG, per germline (reference sequence). The V gene end was trimmed by 4 bases and the J gene end by 1 base; junction bases not matched to a gene: 6. The CDR3 contains 15 residues. CDR3 amino acids: CAWNSGQGSNQPQHF. The CDR3, as DNA: TGTGCCTGGAACTCCGGACAGGGAAGCAATCAGCCCCAGCATTTT.

CDR3 protein: CASSPTTGNYGYTF. CDR3 coding DNA: TGTGCCAGTAGTCCGACGACGGGAAACTATGGCTACACCTTC. The V and J genes are TRBV19 and TRBJ1-2; D uncertain. The CDR3 runs to 14 residues. V was shortened by 5 bases and J by 2 bases, with 12 bases between the two germline ends. Per the germline V gene, CDR1 is LNHDA and CDR2 is SQIVND (reference sequence).

This clone occurred once. The genes are TRBV14 and TRBJ1-2; 7 nucleotides agree with TRBD1. The V and J ends lost 5 bases and 1 base, in that order; junction bases with no gene match: 4. Germline CDR1 SGHDN, CDR2 FVKESK. The CDR3 is made up of 14 amino acids. The CDR3 DNA reads TGTGCCAGCAGCTTACAGGGGATTAACTATGGCTACACCTTC. Amino acid sequence: CASSLQGINYGYTF.

The chain has TRBV6-5 and TRBJ2-2; a possible D gene is TRBD1 (5 bases). Trimming took off 3 bases at V and 0 bases at J, with 8 bases between the two ends. The CDR3 contains 15 residues. Germline lookup yields CDR1 MNHEY and CDR2 SVGAGI. CDR3 protein: CASSYQGPNTGELFF. Here the CDR3 DNA reads TGTGCCAGCAGTTATCAGGGCCCGAACACCGGGGAGCTGTTTTTT.

J is TRBJ1-5 and V is TRBV5-8; possible D gene TRBD1, 5 bases. This CDR3 has 15 residues. Germline V CDR1 and CDR2: SGHTS, YDEGEE. V was clipped by 6 bases and J by 0 bases, with 13 bases between them. CDR3: CASIWVGGSNQPQHF. In DNA form, the CDR3 reads TGTGCCAGCATCTGGGTGGGGGGTAGCAATCAGCCCCAGCATTTT.

This chain joins TRBV7-2 and TRBJ1-1; 7 bases are shared with TRBD1. Per germline, CDR1 SGHTA and CDR2 FQGNSA. The length of the CDR3 is 14 residues. Trimming cost V 6 bases and J 0 bases; bases outside gene matches: 4. The CDR3 region is CASRSTGLNTEAFF. In DNA, the CDR3 is TGTGCCAGCAGATCGACAGGGTTGAACACTGAAGCTTTCTTT.

The V call is TRBV5-1, the J call TRBJ2-5, with 7 bases identical to TRBD2. The germline V gene encodes CDR1 SGHRS and CDR2 YFSETQ. This CDR3 region has 17 residues. Losses at the gene ends were 0 bases for V and 2 bases for J; bases not matched to a gene: 10. The CDR3 region is CASSLAGTIGGQETQYF. In nucleotides, the CDR3 is TGCGCCAGCAGCTTGGCCGGGACGATCGGGGGGCAAGAGACCCAGTACTTC.

The rearrangement joins TRBV29-1 to TRBJ2-3; 11 bases map to TRBD2. From germline, CDR1 is SQVTM and CDR2 ANQGSEA. This CDR3 spans 16 amino acids. V trimming: 5 bases; J trimming: 0 bases; junction bases outside the gene matches: 7. The CDR3 region is CSVRQTSGASTDTQYF. CDR3 coding DNA: TGCAGCGTTCGACAGACTAGCGGGGCCAGCACAGATACGCAGTATTTT.

This chain uses TRBV30 with TRBJ2-2; TRBD2 agrees at 8 bases. The length of the CDR3 is 13 residues. Germline CDR1 and CDR2: GTSNPN and SVGIG (reference sequence). Trimming took 4 bases from V and 7 from J; bases not matched to a gene: 5. CDR3 loop: CAWTGGVIGELFF. The CDR3 coding sequence is TGTGCCTGGACGGGGGGGGTAATCGGGGAGCTGTTTTTT.

On this clone: Compared with germline, one end of the junction differs, possibly owing to a read error. The chain combines TRBV6-4 with TRBJ1-5, with a tentative D call TRBD1 (5 bases). The CDR3 extends over 11 amino acids. Germline V gene sequence: CDR1 MRHNA, CDR2 SNTAGT. CDR3 DNA: TGTGCCAGCAGTGATACACAGGATGTCCCTTTT. Protein sequence: CASSDTQDVPF.

The V gene is TRBV4-3, the J gene TRBJ2-1, with D possibly TRBD2 on 6 matching bases. This CDR3 is 15 amino acids long. Trimming pared 3 bases from V and 10 bases from J, leaving 19 bases between. CDR1 and CDR2 from the germline V gene are LGHNA and YSLEER. This chain's CDR3 is CASSHGKGGLREQFF. In DNA form, the CDR3 reads TGCGCCAGCAGCCATGGGAAAGGAGGGCTCCGGGAGCAGTTCTTC.

This clone was observed a handful of times. The CDR3 DNA reads TGTGCCAGCAGCTTAGCCGGACTACCATACTACGAGCAGTACTTC. Translating gives CASSLAGLPYYEQYF. The J gene is TRBJ2-7, the V gene TRBV7-2; D might be TRBD2 (6 bases). Germline values: CDR1 SGHTA, CDR2 FQGNSA. The CDR3 contains 15 residues. Trimming stripped 0 bases from V and 3 bases from J, with 12 bases between.

The V call is TRBV4-2, the J call TRBJ1-5, with 9 positions matching TRBD1. Trimming cost V 0 bases and J 6 bases; bases outside gene matches: 6. From germline, CDR1 is LGHNA and CDR2 YNFKEQ. There are 16 residues in the CDR3. CDR3 in DNA: TGTGCCAGCAGCCAAGATTGGACAGGGGTAAGTCAGCCCCAGCATTTT. Encoded protein: CASSQDWTGVSQPQHF.

The chain is built from TRBV9 and TRBJ2-3, with 11 bases fitting TRBD2. This CDR3 contains 16 residues. Germline CDR1 and CDR2: SGDLS and YYNGEE. V shed 4 bases, J shed 2 bases, and the junction held 6 bases outside the gene matches. This chain's CDR3 is CASSLRLAGLTDTQYF. The CDR3 DNA reads as TGTGCCAGCAGCCTAAGACTAGCGGGGCTCACAGATACGCAGTATTTT.

J is TRBJ1-1 and V is TRBV6-1; weak D call: TRBD1 (5 bases). V shed 0 bases and J shed 4 bases, with 9 bases lying between them. This CDR3 region has 14 residues. Germline V gene data show CDR1 as MNHNS and CDR2 as SASEGT. The CDR3 loop is CASSEAGGGTEAFF. The CDR3 region has the DNA TGTGCCAGCAGTGAAGCCGGGGGGGGCACTGAAGCTTTCTTT.

The rearrangement uses TRBV19 and TRBJ1-2; D might be TRBD1 (5 bases). The CDR3 totals 16 residues. The V end was cut by 9 bases, the J end by 4 bases, with 24 bases between. Germline V gene lookup returns CDR1 LNHDA and CDR2 SQIVND (reference sequence). The CDR3 nucleotides are TGTGCCAGCCAGGCGGGGGATAGAGGGGCAAGCTATGGCTACACCTTC. Translation gives CASQAGDRGASYGYTF.

This chain links TRBV30 with TRBJ2-5, with D possibly being TRBD1 (6 bases). Trimming took 3 bases from V and 5 from J, leaving 13 bases between them. Germline CDR1 reads GTSNPN; CDR2 reads SVGIG (reference sequence). The length of the CDR3 is 13 residues. The CDR3 sequence: CAWSRGLSETQYF. Here the CDR3 DNA reads TGTGCCTGGAGCAGGGGTTTATCGGAGACCCAGTACTTC.

This chain connects TRBV30 to TRBJ1-4; 8 positions match TRBD1. J was trimmed by 2 bases and V by 3 bases; bases with no gene match: 2. The CDR3 covers 14 residues. CDR1 and CDR2 (germline): GTSNPN, SVGIG (reference sequence). The CDR3 protein is CAWSRGPTNEKLFF. Written as DNA, the CDR3 is TGTGCCTGGAGCAGGGGGCCCACTAATGAAAAACTGTTTTTT.

In DNA form, the CDR3 reads TGTGCCAGCAGGATACTAGCGGGGGGCCCCCAAGAGACCCAGTACTTC. Protein sequence: CASRILAGGPQETQYF. This chain links TRBV27 with TRBJ2-5; 12 bases agree with TRBD2. The trim removed 6 bases at V and 1 base at J, leaving 6 bases unmatched. The CDR3 is 16 residues long. From germline, CDR1 is MNHEY and CDR2 SMNVEV (reference sequence).

The V gene is TRBV5-1, the J gene TRBJ2-3; the match to TRBD1 covers 12 bases. J was trimmed by 6 bases and V by 5 bases; bases with no gene match: 10. Germline V gene data show CDR1 as SGHRS and CDR2 as YFSETQ. This CDR3 is built from 16 residues. CDR3 in DNA: TGCGCCAGCAGACCGACCGGGACAGGGGGCGCGGATACGCAGTATTTT. It is translated as CASRPTGTGGADTQYF.

This clone appeared a single time. The V gene is TRBV6-6, the J gene TRBJ2-1; 9 nucleotides align to TRBD2. CDR1 is MNHNY and CDR2 is SVGAGI in the germline V gene (reference sequence). The CDR3 sequence is 16 residues long. J gave up 6 bases and V 6 bases, and 12 bases lay outside the gene matches. The CDR3 bases are TGTGCCAGCAGGTCCCCCCTAGCGGGACAAGCCAATGAGCAGTTCTTC. Protein sequence: CASRSPLAGQANEQFF.

In the case of this clone: The same CDR3 can be traced to other DNA sequences in this sample. The chain employs TRBV5-4 and TRBJ1-4; TRBD1 matches 7 bases. Germline V gene lookup returns CDR1 SGHNT and CDR2 YYREEE (reference sequence). V lost 3 bases, J lost 5 bases, and 4 bases stayed unmatched. The CDR3 loop spans 14 amino acids. CDR3 in amino acids: CASSYRGRNEKLFF. The CDR3 DNA sequence: TGTGCCAGCAGCTACAGGGGCCGAAATGAAAAACTGTTTTTT.

The chain combines TRBV7-2 with TRBJ1-2, with TRBD1 matching over 10 bases. CDR3 length equals 14 residues. After removal of 5 bases from V and 5 bases from J, the junction contained 5 bases not matched to a gene. CDR1 SGHTA and CDR2 FQGNSA come from the germline V gene. The CDR3 is CASSPGGQGYGYTF. CDR3 sequence (DNA): TGTGCCAGCAGCCCCGGGGGACAGGGGTATGGCTACACCTTC. Full variable domain (missing parts from reference TRBV7-2 and TRBJ1-2): GAGVSQSPSNKVTEKGKDVELRCDPISGHTALYWYRQSLGQGLEFLIYFQGNSAPDKSGLPSDRFSAERTGGSVSTLTIQRTQQEDSAVYLCASSPGGQGYGYTFGSGTRLTVV.

This chain joins TRBV5-4 and TRBJ1-2, with TRBD1 as a possible D gene (5 bases). V was pared by 1 base and J by 5 bases, with 15 bases between. Germline values: CDR1 SGHNT, CDR2 YYREEE (reference sequence). The CDR3 has 15 residues. The CDR3 spells CASSLKAGWGYGYTF. The DNA of the CDR3 is TGTGCCAGCAGCTTGAAGGCAGGGTGGGGATATGGCTACACCTTC.

This chain uses TRBV2 with TRBJ1-5; D unresolved. The CDR3 is 14 amino acids. V lost 8 bases and J lost 2, with 13 bases in between. The germline V gene encodes CDR1 SNHLY and CDR2 FYNNEI. This CDR3 is CASVRGFGNQPQHF. DNA of the CDR3: TGTGCCAGCGTGAGAGGATTTGGCAATCAGCCCCAGCATTTT.

J is TRBJ1-5 and V is TRBV9; 11 nucleotides align to TRBD1. This CDR3 comprises 15 residues. J was trimmed by 2 bases and V by 3 bases; bases with no gene match: 1. The germline gives CDR1 SGDLS, CDR2 YYNGEE. The CDR3 loop is CASSEGQGGNQPQHF. The CDR3 region has the DNA TGTGCCAGCAGCGAGGGACAGGGGGGCAATCAGCCCCAGCATTTT. Drawing the rest from reference TRBV9 and TRBJ1-5, the complete variable domain is DSGVTQTPKHLITATGQRVTLRCSPRSGDLSVYWYQQSLDQGLQFLIQYYNGEERAKGNILERFSAQQFPDLHSELNLSSLELGDSALYFCASSEGQGGNQPQHFGDGTRLSIL.